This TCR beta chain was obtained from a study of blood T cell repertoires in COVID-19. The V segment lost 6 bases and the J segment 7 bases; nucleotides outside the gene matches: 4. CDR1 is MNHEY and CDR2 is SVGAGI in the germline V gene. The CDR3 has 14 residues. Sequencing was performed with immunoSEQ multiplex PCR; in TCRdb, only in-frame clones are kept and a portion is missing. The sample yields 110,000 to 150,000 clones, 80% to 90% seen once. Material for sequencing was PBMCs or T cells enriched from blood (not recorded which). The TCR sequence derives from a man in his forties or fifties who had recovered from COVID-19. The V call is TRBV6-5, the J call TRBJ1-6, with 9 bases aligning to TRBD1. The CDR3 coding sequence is TGTGCCAGCAGACGACAGGGGGGGAATTCACCCCTCCACTTT. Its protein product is CASRRQGGNSPLHF.